A single sample gave rise to the 21 T cell receptor beta chains below, sequenced in a study of T cell responses to AZD1222 COVID-19 vaccine. TCRdb's copy holds only in-frame clones and misses some; the assay was immunoSEQ multiplex PCR. The sample carries 80,000 to 100,000 clones, around 85% recorded once. The sample consisted of peripheral blood, taken on day 0 of AZD1222 vaccination. Receptors originate from an adult in good health.

V usage is TRBV21-1 and J usage is TRBJ1-5; the table's TRBD1 call for D was not verified on the DNA. TRBV21-1 is tagged as a pseudogene. The CDR3 sequence is 16 residues long. The CDR3 loop is CASTPAGGNGNQPQHF. DNA for the CDR3: TGTGCCAGCACACCGGCAGGGGGTAATGGCAATCAGCCCCAGCATTTT.

V is TRBV30 and J is TRBJ1-4; possible D gene TRBD1, 5 bases. V was cut by 1 base and J by 8 bases, with 11 bases left in between. The CDR3 sequence is 13 residues long. The germline V gene encodes CDR1 GTSNPN and CDR2 SVGIG (reference sequence). The CDR3 sequence: CAWSGLGDEKLFF. The CDR3 DNA sequence: TGTGCCTGGAGTGGTCTAGGGGACGAAAAACTGTTTTTT.

This rearrangement joins TRBV21-1 to TRBJ2-5; the D call of TRBD2 is as the table states it, not checked on the DNA. TRBV21-1 is deemed a pseudogene. CDR3 length equals 22 residues. The CDR3 region has the DNA TGTGCCAGCAGCAAACGCCCGGGACAGGGAAGAAGTAGCGGGAGAGACCGGGAGACCCAGTACTTC. This codes for CASSKRPGQGRSSGRDRETQYF.

This clone was found once. CDR3 in amino acids: CAWSSPPGTRVAYEQYF. DNA of the CDR3: TGTGCCTGGAGTTCCCCCCCCGGGACTAGGGTCGCCTACGAGCAGTACTTC. The V and J genes are TRBV30 and TRBJ2-7; 8 bases match TRBD2. The CDR3 length is 17 residues. Trimming removed 2 bases from V and 2 bases from J; junction bases left unmatched: 14. CDR1 is GTSNPN and CDR2 is SVGIG in the germline V gene (reference sequence).

The rearrangement links TRBV19 to TRBJ1-5; possible D gene TRBD1, 5 bases. CDR1 is LNHDA, CDR2 SQIVND, per germline (reference sequence). Trimming stripped 2 bases from V and 4 bases from J, with 9 bases between. This CDR3 is 14 amino acids long. Here the CDR3 DNA reads TGTGCCAGTAGTATACCAGGGCCTAATCAGCCCCAGCATTTT. Protein sequence: CASSIPGPNQPQHF.

This clone has only one observation. The V gene is TRBV15, the J gene TRBJ2-1; D might be TRBD1 (6 bases). The CDR3 totals 17 residues. CDR1 is LNHNV and CDR2 is YYDKDF in the germline V gene (reference sequence). V lost 0 bases to trimming and J lost 3 bases, with 15 bases between them. Here the CDR3 reads CATSRELGQGHYNEQFF. The CDR3 DNA reads TGTGCCACCAGCAGAGAACTTGGTCAGGGGCACTACAATGAGCAGTTCTTC. The variable domain in full, with the rest retrieved from reference TRBV15 and TRBJ2-1, is DAMVIQNPRYQVTQFGKPVTLSCSQTLNHNVMYWYQQKSSQAPKLLFHYYDKDFNNEADTPDNFQSRRPNTSFCFLDIRSPGLGDTAMYLCATSRELGQGHYNEQFFGPGTRLTVL.

The chain's CDR3 is CASSDRDRPQHF. As DNA, the CDR3 is TGTGCCAGTTCCGACAGGGATCGGCCCCAGCATTTT. This chain links TRBV28 with TRBJ1-5; 7 positions match TRBD1. The CDR3 runs 12 residues. From germline, CDR1 is MDHEN and CDR2 SYDVKM. Losses at the gene ends were 9 bases for V and 9 bases for J; bases not matched to a gene: 8.

The genes are TRBV5-1 and TRBJ1-3, with no clear D. CDR3 length equals 13 residues. Trimming removed 4 bases from V and 4 bases from J, with 9 bases in between. The germline gives CDR1 SGHRS, CDR2 YFSETQ. In nucleotides, the CDR3 is TGCGCCAGCAGCAGCTTACAAGGAAACACCATATATTTT. Translation: CASSSLQGNTIYF.

This chain connects TRBV4-1 to TRBJ2-3, with 9 bases identical to TRBD2. Germline trimming cut 2 bases from V and 5 bases from J; bases unmatched to any gene: 11. CDR1 is MGHRA, CDR2 YSYEKL, per germline. This CDR3 has 17 amino acids. CDR3 DNA: TGCGCCAGCAGCCAATATTACGGCGGGGGGGCCATAGATACGCAGTATTTT. This translates into CASSQYYGGGAIDTQYF.

The genes are TRBV4-1 and TRBJ1-4; D is unresolved. The CDR3 totals 15 residues. Trimming shortened V by 4 bases and J by 7 bases, and 16 bases separated the two germline ends. The germline V gene encodes CDR1 MGHRA and CDR2 YSYEKL. The CDR3, as DNA: TGCGCCAGCAGCCTCCGTTTGATCCCGGGTGAAAAACTGTTTTTT. This codes for CASSLRLIPGEKLFF.

CDR3 protein: CASSLAGRSYEQYF. CDR3 in DNA: TGTGCCAGCAGTTTGGCAGGGAGATCCTACGAGCAGTACTTC. V usage is TRBV6-5 and J usage is TRBJ2-7; D is perhaps TRBD1 or TRBD2 (5 bases each). The CDR3 is 14 residues long. V was clipped by 4 bases and J by 1 base, with 11 bases between them. CDR1 and CDR2 (germline): MNHEY, SVGAGI.

The chain employs TRBV27 and TRBJ1-5; 7 positions agree with TRBD1. CDR3 length: 17 amino acids. The V and J ends lost 0 bases and 0 bases, in that order; junction bases with no gene match: 5. Germline-derived CDR1 and CDR2 are MNHEY and SMNVEV (reference sequence). CDR3 in amino acids: CASSLSGGPFSNQPQHF. CDR3 DNA: TGTGCCAGCAGTTTATCAGGGGGCCCCTTTAGCAATCAGCCCCAGCATTTT.

The rearrangement links TRBV7-2 to TRBJ1-1; 7 bases match TRBD1. The CDR3 spans 13 residues. In germline, CDR1 is SGHTA, CDR2 FQGNSA. The V and J ends lost 5 bases and 5 bases, in that order; junction bases with no gene match: 5. CDR3 sequence (DNA): TGTGCCAGCAGCACAGGGGTTCGAACTGAAGCTTTCTTT. It encodes CASSTGVRTEAFF.

The CDR3 bases are TGCGCCAGCAGCTGGGGACAGAACACTGAAGCTTTCTTT. Residues: CASSWGQNTEAFF. The chain recombines TRBV5-1 with TRBJ1-1, with D perhaps TRBD1 (6 bases). CDR1 is SGHRS and CDR2 is YFSETQ in the germline V gene. V was clipped by 3 bases and J by 1 base, with 7 bases between them. The CDR3 totals 13 residues.

The J gene is TRBJ1-5, the V gene TRBV19; a possible D gene is TRBD1 (6 bases). Trimming removed 4 bases at V and 0 bases at J, with 22 bases between. CDR3 length: 19 residues. The germline V gene encodes CDR1 LNHDA and CDR2 SQIVND (reference sequence). CDR3 residues: CASSTPAGGGTYSNQPQHF. CDR3 nucleotide sequence: TGTGCCAGTAGTACCCCGGCAGGAGGGGGGACTTATAGCAATCAGCCCCAGCATTTT.

The gene calls are TRBV6-1 and TRBJ2-7; perhaps TRBD1 as D (5 bases). This CDR3 spans 16 amino acids. Germline V CDR1 and CDR2: MNHNS, SASEGT. Trimming stripped 1 base from V and 3 bases from J, with 16 bases between. CDR3 residues: CASSEVRGSIYYEQYF. The CDR3 DNA reads TGTGCCAGCAGTGAAGTAAGGGGATCCATCTACTACGAGCAGTACTTC.

This clone was counted once. V and J are TRBV24-1 and TRBJ2-1; 7 bases map to TRBD2. Trimming took 0 bases from V and 13 from J; bases not matched to a gene: 17. This CDR3 has 17 amino acids. Germline assignment: CDR1 KGHDR and CDR2 SFDVKD. As DNA, the CDR3 is TGTGCCACCAGTGATTTGCGGGGGGATGAGGGCCGGTGGGAACAGTTCTTC. This encodes CATSDLRGDEGRWEQFF.

This clone was detected once. The chain recombines TRBV11-3 with TRBJ1-1, with D tentatively TRBD1 (6 bases). The CDR3 extends over 13 amino acids. CDR1 and CDR2 (germline): SGHNT, YENEEA. V gave up 2 bases and J gave up 3 bases, with 7 bases separating them. CDR3 in DNA: TGTGCCAGCAGCTTAAACAGGGACACTGAAGCTTTCTTT. Protein sequence: CASSLNRDTEAFF.

The chain joins TRBV6-5 to TRBJ1-6, with 11 bases aligning to TRBD1. The trim removed 8 bases at V and 7 bases at J, leaving 7 bases unmatched. The CDR3 sequence is 15 residues long. Germline-derived CDR1 and CDR2 are MNHEY and SVGAGI. The CDR3 region is CASGSRTGGNSPLHF. For the CDR3, the DNA is TGTGCCAGCGGCTCCCGGACAGGGGGCAATTCACCCCTCCACTTT.

V gene TRBV9 combines with J gene TRBJ1-3; D perhaps matches TRBD1 (6 bases). The CDR3 has 17 residues. Trimming took 3 bases from V and 2 from J, leaving 18 bases between them. The V gene's germline CDR1 is SGDLS and CDR2 YYNGEE. The CDR3 spells CASSANRQDATGNTIYF. CDR3 DNA sequence: TGTGCCAGCAGCGCCAACAGACAGGACGCCACTGGAAACACCATATATTTT.

The gene calls are TRBV18 and TRBJ1-5; 8 bases match TRBD1. The ends lost 6 bases at V and 5 bases at J; junction bases unmatched: 9. This CDR3 is 15 amino acids long. Germline V gene data show CDR1 as KGHSH and CDR2 as LQKENI. The CDR3 region is CASSRGQGRDQPQHF. The CDR3 nucleotides read TGTGCCAGCTCCCGCGGACAGGGCCGCGATCAGCCCCAGCATTTT.